Included here is one T cell receptor (beta chain) sequence, with context. These data come from a study of OX40 agonist ivuxolimab in advanced cancers. Germline assignment: CDR1 SGHNT and CDR2 YYREEE (reference sequence). The CDR3 extends over 15 amino acids. J lost 11 bases, V lost 3 bases, and 15 bases had no gene match. The assay was immunoSEQ multiplex PCR, and TCRdb's table has in-frame clones only and misses some. The sample holds tens of thousands of clones, around 83% seen once. This sample comprised CD4+ or CD8+ T cells sorted from blood, obtained in a trial of the OX40 agonist ivuxolimab. The chain combines TRBV5-4 with TRBJ1-1; 8 positions match TRBD1. The clonotype originates from an adult with an advanced solid tumor such as melanoma, head and neck, liver or kidney cancer. The CDR3 DNA reads TGTGCCAGCAGCTACTCCGGGACAGGTTTCGGGGGGGCTTTCTTT. Translating it yields CASSYSGTGFGGAFF.